This T cell receptor (beta chain) was captured in a study of blood T cell repertoires in COVID-19. In the study overall: Both acute and convalescent COVID-19 samples were obtained from the United States, Italy and Spain.

It was during active infection that Seattle patients were enrolled and then longitudinally followed. Original processing methods: Amplification with reference gene primers provided the estimates of nucleated cell counts. The method was immunoSEQ multiplex PCR; TCRdb's version includes in-frame clones alone and lacks a portion of them. That table is the source of V, J and clone size, and D and trimming were worked out from the DNA. The sample has some 270,000 clones; about 82% are singletons. The CDR3 totals 14 residues. Germline V gene sequence: CDR1 SGHRS, CDR2 YFSETQ. The germline V and J ends were trimmed by 0 bases and 1 base, with 7 bases remaining between them.

The chain recombines TRBV5-1 with TRBJ2-5; no clear D gene. This receptor was identified in a woman at least 80 years old with COVID-19, enrolled during active disease. Sequencing was carried out using peripheral blood. The CDR3, as DNA: TGCGCCAGCAGCTTGGGTCGGAGCCAAGAGACCCAGTACTTC. It codes for CASSLGRSQETQYF.